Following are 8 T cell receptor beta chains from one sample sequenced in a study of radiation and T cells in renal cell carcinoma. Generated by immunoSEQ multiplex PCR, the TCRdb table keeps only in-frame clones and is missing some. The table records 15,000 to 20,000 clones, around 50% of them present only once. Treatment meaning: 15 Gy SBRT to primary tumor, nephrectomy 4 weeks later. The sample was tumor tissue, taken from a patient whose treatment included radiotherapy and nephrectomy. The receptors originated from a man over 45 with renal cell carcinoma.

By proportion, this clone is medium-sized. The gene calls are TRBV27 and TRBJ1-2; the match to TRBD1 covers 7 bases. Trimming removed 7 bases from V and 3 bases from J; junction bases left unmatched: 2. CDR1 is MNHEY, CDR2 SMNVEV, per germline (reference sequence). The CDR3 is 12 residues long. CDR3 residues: CASKGQYYGYTF. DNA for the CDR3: TGTGCCAGCAAGGGACAGTACTATGGCTACACCTTC.

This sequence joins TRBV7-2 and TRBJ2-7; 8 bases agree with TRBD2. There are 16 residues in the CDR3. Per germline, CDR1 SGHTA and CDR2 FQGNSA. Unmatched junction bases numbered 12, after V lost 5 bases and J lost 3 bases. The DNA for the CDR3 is TGTGCCAGCAGCCCTTTGGCGGGACTAGGGTTCTACGAGCAGTACTTC. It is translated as CASSPLAGLGFYEQYF.

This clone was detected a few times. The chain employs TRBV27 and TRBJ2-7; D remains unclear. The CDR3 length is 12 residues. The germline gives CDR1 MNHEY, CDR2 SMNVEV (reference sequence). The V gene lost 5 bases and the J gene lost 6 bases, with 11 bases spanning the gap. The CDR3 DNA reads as TGTGCCAGCAGTATAGGCCGTTCCGAGCAGTACTTC. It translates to CASSIGRSEQYF.

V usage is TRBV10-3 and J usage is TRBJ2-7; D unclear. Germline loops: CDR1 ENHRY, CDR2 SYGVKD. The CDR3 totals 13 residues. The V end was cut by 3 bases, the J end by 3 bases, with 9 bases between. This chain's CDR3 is CAISEEPGYEQYF. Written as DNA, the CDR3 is TGTGCCATCAGTGAAGAGCCAGGCTACGAGCAGTACTTC.

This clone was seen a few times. CDR3 nucleotide sequence: TGTGCCAGCAGCGTAGGGACGGATACTAGCACAGATACGCAGTATTTT. Protein product: CASSVGTDTSTDTQYF. This rearrangement joins TRBV9 to TRBJ2-3, with unresolved D. CDR3 length: 16 amino acids. Trimming left V 0 bases short and J 0 bases short, with 11 bases between. CDR1 is SGDLS and CDR2 is YYNGEE in the germline V gene.

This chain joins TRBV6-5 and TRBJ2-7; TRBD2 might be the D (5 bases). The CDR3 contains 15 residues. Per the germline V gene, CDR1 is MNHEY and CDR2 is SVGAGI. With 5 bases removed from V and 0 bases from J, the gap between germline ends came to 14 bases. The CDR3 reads CASSSSRASSYEQYF. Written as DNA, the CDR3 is TGTGCCAGCAGTAGTTCGCGGGCTAGCTCCTACGAGCAGTACTTC.

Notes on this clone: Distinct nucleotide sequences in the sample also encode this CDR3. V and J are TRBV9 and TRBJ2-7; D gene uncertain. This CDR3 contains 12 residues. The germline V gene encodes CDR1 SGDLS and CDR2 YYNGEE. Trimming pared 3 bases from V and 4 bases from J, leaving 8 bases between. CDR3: CASSATGYEQYF. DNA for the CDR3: TGTGCCAGCAGCGCGACTGGATACGAGCAGTACTTC.

The CDR3 spells CASSLFPPQGNQPQHF. The CDR3 bases are TGTGCCAGCAGTTTATTCCCCCCACAGGGAAATCAGCCCCAGCATTTT. This chain uses TRBV27 with TRBJ1-5; TRBD1 is a possible D gene (6 bases). Trimming removed 1 base from V and 4 bases from J, with 14 bases in between. There are 16 residues in the CDR3. The germline gives CDR1 MNHEY, CDR2 SMNVEV (reference sequence).